This TCR beta chain comes out of a study of blood T cell repertoires in COVID-19 (dated by TCRdb to 2018 to 2020). Looking at the study overall: The collaborator samples originated in the United States, Italy and Spain and spanned the acute and convalescent phases of COVID-19. Where available, HLA class I and class II types were obtained from metadata supplied by the sample provider rather than from assay-based typing. The prospective study material was composed of cDNA or gDNA derived from T cells, B-cell-depleted T cells, or PBMCs. Nearly every sample came with metadata listing a de-identified subject ID, COVID-19 status, age in years and sex. The samples were drawn from two sources: the first 160 participants of the ongoing ImmuneRACE study, and 950 to 1,500 subjects contributed by 6 global collaborators. Deeply sampled blood TCRbeta repertoires from subjects exposed to, actively infected with, or recovered from COVID-19 were included in the dataset. A freely available public database, intended as a resource for researchers studying the immune response to SARS-CoV-2, is where the repertoires were released.

Each collaborating institution followed its own protocols to collect whole blood in K2EDTA tubes. For TCRbeta analysis, collaborators shipped samples as frozen whole blood, isolated PBMCs, or DNA extracted from either of those sample types. About this clone: Its specific antigen is unknown. Base qualities are not provided; no much larger clone lies one nucleotide away.

Trimming takes 5 bases off V and 0 bases off J; junction bases not matched to a gene: 7. CDR1 and CDR2, looked up from the germline V gene, are MNHEY and SVGEGT. The CDR3 measures 17 amino acids from cysteine to phenylalanine. The entry retains the CDR3 DNA only, 51 bases that are in frame from base 1. The immunoSEQ Assay, a bias-controlled multiplex PCR, was used to amplify TCRbeta CDR3 regions from genomic DNA. In the paper's pipeline: The number of nucleated cells in each sample was estimated by amplification of reference gene primers within the assay. To quantify the absolute abundance of each unique TCRbeta CDR3 rearrangement, sequence reads were collapsed and filtered. Productive Simpson clonality was computed per sample as the square root of Simpson's diversity index over productive rearrangements. TCRdb holds this immuneACCESS table with in-frame rearrangements only. Some clones are missing; in checked studies, unresolved V genes explain under half, and the rest has no known cause. V, J and clone size are taken as reported in that table, and D and trimming were inferred from the DNA itself. The sample yields around 160,000 clones; approximately 91% were counted once. About 2% of the sample goes to the ten largest clones.

Points the paper makes about the study in general: Clinical and demographic metadata were provided uncurated, with the amount varying by source and participant.

This receptor was identified in a human donor in a cohort sampled during active COVID-19. The sequenced sample was peripheral blood. In this chain, TRBV6-2 or TRBV6-3 is recombined with TRBJ2-4; TRBD2 aligns with 10 central bases. The bases are TGTGCCAGCAGTGGCAGTCGACTAGCGGGAGCCAAAAACATTCAGTACTTC. The encoded protein is CASSGSRLAGAKNIQYF.